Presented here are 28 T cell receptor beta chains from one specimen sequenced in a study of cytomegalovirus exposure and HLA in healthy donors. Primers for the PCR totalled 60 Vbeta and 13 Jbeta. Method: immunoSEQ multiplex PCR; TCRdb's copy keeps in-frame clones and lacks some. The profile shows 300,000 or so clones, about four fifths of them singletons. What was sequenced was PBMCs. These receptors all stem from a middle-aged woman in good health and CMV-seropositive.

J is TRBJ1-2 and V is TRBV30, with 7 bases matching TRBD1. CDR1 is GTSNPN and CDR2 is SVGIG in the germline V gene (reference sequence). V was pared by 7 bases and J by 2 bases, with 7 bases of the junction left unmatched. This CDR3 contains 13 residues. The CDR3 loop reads CAYKKTGNYGYTF. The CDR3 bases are TGTGCCTATAAAAAGACAGGGAACTATGGCTACACCTTC.

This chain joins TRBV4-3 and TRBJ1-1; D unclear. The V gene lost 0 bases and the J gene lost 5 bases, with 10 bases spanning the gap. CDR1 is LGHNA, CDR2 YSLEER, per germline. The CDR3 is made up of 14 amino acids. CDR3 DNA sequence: TGCGCCAGCAGCCAAGACGCCAGATTAACTGAAGCTTTCTTT. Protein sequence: CASSQDARLTEAFF.

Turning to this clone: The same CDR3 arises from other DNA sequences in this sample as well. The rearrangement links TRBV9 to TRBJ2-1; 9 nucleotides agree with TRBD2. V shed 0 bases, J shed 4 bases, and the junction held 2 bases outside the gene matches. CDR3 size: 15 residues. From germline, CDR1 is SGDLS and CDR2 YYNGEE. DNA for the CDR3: TGTGCCAGCAGCGTAGGACTAGCGGCGTACAATGAGCAGTTCTTC. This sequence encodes CASSVGLAAYNEQFF. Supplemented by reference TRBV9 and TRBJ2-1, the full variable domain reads DSGVTQTPKHLITATGQRVTLRCSPRSGDLSVYWYQQSLDQGLQFLIQYYNGEERAKGNILERFSAQQFPDLHSELNLSSLELGDSALYFCASSVGLAAYNEQFFGPGTRLTVL.

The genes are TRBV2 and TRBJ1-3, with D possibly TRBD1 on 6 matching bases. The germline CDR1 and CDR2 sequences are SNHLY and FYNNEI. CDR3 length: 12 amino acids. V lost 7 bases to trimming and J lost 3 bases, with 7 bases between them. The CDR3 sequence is CASNRVGNTIYF. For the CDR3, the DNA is TGTGCCAGCAACAGGGTTGGAAACACCATATATTTT. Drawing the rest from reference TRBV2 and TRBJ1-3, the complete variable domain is EPEVTQTPSHQVTQMGQEVILRCVPISNHLYFYWYRQILGQKVEFLVSFYNNEISEKSEIFDDQFSVERPDGSNFTLKIRSTKLEDSAMYFCASNRVGNTIYFGEGSWLTVV.

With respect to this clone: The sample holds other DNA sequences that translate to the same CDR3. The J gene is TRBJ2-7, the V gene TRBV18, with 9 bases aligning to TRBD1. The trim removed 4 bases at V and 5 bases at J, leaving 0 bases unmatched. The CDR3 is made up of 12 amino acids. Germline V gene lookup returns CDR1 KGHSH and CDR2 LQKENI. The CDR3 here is CASSRDRDEQYF. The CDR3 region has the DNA TGTGCCAGCTCACGGGACAGGGACGAGCAGTACTTC.

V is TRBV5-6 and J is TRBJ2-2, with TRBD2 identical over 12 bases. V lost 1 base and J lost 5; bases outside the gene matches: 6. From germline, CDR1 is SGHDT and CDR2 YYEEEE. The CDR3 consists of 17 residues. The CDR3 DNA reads TGTGCCAGCAGCTTGTTGGCTAGCGGGAGGGCTACCGGGGAGCTGTTTTTT. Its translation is CASSLLASGRATGELFF.

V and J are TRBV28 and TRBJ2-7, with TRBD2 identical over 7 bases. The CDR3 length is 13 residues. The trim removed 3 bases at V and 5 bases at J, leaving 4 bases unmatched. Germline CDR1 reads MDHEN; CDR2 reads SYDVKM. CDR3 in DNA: TGTGCCAGCAGTTTGGGGGGGAAGCACGAGCAGTACTTC. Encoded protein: CASSLGGKHEQYF.

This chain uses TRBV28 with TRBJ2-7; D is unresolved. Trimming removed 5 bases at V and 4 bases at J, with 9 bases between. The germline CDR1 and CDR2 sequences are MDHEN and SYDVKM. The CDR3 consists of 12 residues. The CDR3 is CASSKEPYEQYF. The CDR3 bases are TGTGCCAGCAGTAAAGAGCCTTACGAGCAGTACTTC.

Written as DNA, the CDR3 is TGTGCTAGTGGTTTGGAGGGGGGAGGGAGGAAAAACATTCAGTACTTC. Translated, it gives CASGLEGGGRKNIQYF. V and J are TRBV12-5 and TRBJ2-4, with D possibly being TRBD2 (7 bases). The germline gives CDR1 LGHNT, CDR2 FRNRAP. The ends were cut back, 1 base at V and 4 bases at J, with 14 bases in the middle. The CDR3 loop spans 16 amino acids. The full variable domain, with the rest looked up from reference TRBV12-5 and TRBJ2-4, is DARVTQTPRHKVTEMGQEVTMRCQPILGHNTVFWYRQTMMQGLELLAYFRNRAPLDDSGMPKDRFSAEMPDATLATLKIQPSEPRDSAVYFCASGLEGGGRKNIQYFGAGTRLSVL.

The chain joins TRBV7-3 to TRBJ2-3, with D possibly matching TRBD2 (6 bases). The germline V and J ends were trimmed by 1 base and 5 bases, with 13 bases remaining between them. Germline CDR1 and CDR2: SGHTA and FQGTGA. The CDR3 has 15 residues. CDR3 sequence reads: CASSLSGGMRDTQYF. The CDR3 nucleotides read TGTGCCAGCAGCTTAAGTGGCGGGATGAGAGATACGCAGTATTTT.

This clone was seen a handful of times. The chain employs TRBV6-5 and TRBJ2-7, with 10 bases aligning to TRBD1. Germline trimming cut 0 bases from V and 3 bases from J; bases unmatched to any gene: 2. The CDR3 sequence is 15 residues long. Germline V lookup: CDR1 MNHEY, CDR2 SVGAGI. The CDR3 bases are TGTGCCAGCAGTTACTCGGGGGACAGGGGCTACGAGCAGTACTTC. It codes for CASSYSGDRGYEQYF.

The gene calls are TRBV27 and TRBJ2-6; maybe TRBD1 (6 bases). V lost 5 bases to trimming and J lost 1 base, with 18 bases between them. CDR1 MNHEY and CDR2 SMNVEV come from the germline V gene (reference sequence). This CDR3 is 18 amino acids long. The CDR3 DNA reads TGTGCCAGCAGTACCCAGACAGGAATTGGATCTGGGGCCAACGTCCTGACTTTC. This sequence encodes CASSTQTGIGSGANVLTF. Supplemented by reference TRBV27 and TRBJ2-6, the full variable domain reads EAQVTQNPRYLITVTGKKLTVTCSQNMNHEYMSWYRQDPGLGLRQIYYSMNVEVTDKGDVPEGYKVSRKEKRNFPLILESPSPNQTSLYFCASSTQTGIGSGANVLTFGAGSRLTVL.

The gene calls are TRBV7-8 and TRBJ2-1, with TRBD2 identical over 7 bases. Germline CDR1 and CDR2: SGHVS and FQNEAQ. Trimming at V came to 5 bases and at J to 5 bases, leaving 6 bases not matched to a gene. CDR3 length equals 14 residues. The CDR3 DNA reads TGTGCCAGCAGCCCGGGGACTAAAGACAATGAGCAGTTCTTC. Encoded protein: CASSPGTKDNEQFF.

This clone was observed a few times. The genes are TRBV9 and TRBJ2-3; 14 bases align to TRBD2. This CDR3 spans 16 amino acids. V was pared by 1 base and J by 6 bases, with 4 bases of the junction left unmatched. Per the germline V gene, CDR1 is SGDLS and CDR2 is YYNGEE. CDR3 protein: CASSVRLAGGVDTQYF. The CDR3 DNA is TGTGCCAGCAGCGTAAGACTAGCGGGAGGGGTTGATACGCAGTATTTT.

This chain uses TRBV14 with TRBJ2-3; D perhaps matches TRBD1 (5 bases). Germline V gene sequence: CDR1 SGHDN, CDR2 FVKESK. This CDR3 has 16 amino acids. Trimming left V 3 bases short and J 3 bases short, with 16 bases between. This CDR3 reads CASSQRYQGSTDTQYF. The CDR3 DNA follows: TGTGCCAGCAGCCAGCGGTACCAGGGTTCGACAGATACGCAGTATTTT.

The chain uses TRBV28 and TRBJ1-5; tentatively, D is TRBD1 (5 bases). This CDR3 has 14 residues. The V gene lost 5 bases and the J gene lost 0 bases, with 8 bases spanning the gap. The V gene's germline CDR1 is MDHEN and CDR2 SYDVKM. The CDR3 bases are TGTGCCAGCAGTGGCAGGGTTAGCAATCAGCCCCAGCATTTT. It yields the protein CASSGRVSNQPQHF.

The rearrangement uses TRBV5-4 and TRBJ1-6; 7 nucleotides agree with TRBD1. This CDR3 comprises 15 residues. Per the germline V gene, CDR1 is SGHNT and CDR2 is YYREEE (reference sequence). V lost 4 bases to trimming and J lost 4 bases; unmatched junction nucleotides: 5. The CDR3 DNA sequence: TGTGCCAGCAGCCTCCAGGGGGGATATAATTCACCCCTCCACTTT. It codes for CASSLQGGYNSPLHF.

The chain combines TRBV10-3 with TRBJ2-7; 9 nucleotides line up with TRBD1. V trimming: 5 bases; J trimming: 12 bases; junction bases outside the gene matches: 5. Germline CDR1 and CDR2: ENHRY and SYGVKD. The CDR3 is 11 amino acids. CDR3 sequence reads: CAISKGQGLYF. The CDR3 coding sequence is TGTGCCATCAGTAAAGGACAGGGGCTGTACTTC.

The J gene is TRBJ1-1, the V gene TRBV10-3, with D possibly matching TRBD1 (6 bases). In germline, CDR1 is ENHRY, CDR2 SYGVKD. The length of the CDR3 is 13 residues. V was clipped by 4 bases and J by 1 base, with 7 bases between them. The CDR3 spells CAISGTENTEAFF. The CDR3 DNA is TGTGCCATCAGTGGGACAGAGAACACTGAAGCTTTCTTT.

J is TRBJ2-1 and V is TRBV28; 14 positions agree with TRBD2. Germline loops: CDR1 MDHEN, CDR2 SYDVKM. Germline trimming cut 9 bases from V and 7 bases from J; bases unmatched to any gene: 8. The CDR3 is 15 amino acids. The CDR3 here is CASQTGTSGRNEQFF. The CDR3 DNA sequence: TGTGCCAGTCAGACTGGGACTAGCGGGAGAAATGAGCAGTTCTTC. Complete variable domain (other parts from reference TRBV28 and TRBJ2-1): DVKVTQSSRYLVKRTGEKVFLECVQDMDHENMFWYRQDPGLGLRLIYFSYDVKMKEKGDIPEGYSVSREKKERFSLILESASTNQTSMYLCASQTGTSGRNEQFFGPGTRLTVL.

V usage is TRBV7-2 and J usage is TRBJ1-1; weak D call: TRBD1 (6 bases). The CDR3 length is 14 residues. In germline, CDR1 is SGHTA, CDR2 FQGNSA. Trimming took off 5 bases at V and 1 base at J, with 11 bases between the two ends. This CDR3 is CASSPGHSNTEAFF. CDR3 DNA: TGTGCCAGCAGCCCGGGACACTCGAACACTGAAGCTTTCTTT.

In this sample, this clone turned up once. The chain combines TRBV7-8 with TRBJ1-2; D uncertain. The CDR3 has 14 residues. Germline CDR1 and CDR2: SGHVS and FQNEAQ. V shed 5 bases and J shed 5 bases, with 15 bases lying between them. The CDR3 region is CASSLEGGGYGYTF. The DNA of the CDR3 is TGTGCCAGCAGCCTGGAGGGAGGAGGGTATGGCTACACCTTC.

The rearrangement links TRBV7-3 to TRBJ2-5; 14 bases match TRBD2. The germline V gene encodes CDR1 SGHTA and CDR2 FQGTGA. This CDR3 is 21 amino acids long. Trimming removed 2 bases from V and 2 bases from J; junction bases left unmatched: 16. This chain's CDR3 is CASSLDQGGTSGSGLQETQYF. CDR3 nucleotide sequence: TGTGCCAGCAGCTTAGATCAAGGGGGGACTAGCGGGAGTGGGCTACAAGAGACCCAGTACTTC.

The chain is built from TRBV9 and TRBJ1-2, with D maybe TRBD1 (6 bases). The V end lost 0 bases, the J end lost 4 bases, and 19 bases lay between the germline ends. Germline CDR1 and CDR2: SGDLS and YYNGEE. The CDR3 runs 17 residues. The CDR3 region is CASSVVQGPINPYGYTF. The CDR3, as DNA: TGTGCCAGCAGCGTAGTTCAGGGGCCGATCAACCCCTATGGCTACACCTTC.

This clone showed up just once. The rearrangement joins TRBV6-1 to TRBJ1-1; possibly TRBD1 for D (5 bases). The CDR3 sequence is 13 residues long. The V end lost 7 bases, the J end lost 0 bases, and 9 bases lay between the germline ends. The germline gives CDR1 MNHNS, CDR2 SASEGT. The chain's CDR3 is CASTSTVNTEAFF. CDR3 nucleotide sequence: TGTGCCAGCACTTCGACAGTGAACACTGAAGCTTTCTTT.

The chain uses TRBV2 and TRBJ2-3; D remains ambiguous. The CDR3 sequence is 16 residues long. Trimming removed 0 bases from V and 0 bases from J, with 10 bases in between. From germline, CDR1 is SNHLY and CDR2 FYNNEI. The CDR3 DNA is TGTGCCAGCAGTGAAGCGAAAGTAACTAGCACAGATACGCAGTATTTT. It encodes CASSEAKVTSTDTQYF.

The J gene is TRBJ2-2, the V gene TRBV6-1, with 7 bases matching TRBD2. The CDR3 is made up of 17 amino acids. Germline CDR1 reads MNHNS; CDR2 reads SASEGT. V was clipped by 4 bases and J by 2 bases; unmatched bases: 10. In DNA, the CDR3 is TGTGCCAGCAGTGGGGGCCCCCGGGACTACAACACCGGGGAGCTGTTTTTT. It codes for CASSGGPRDYNTGELFF.

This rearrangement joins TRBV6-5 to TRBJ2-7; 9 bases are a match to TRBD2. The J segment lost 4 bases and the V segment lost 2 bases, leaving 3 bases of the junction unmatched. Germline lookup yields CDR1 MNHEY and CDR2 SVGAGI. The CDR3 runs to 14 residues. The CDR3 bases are TGTGCCAGCAGTTACGCGGGAGGGCCTTACGAGCAGTACTTC. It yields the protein CASSYAGGPYEQYF.